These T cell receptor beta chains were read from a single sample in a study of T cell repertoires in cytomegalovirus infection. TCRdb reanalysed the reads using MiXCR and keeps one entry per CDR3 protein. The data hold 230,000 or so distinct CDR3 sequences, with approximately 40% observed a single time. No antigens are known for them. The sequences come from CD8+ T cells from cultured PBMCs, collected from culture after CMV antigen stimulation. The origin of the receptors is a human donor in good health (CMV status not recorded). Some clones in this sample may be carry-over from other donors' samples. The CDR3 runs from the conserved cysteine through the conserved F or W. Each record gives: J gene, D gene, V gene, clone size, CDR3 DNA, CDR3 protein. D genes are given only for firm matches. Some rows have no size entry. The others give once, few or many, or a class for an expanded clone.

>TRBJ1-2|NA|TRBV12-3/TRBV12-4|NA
TGTGCCAGCAGCCCCATCTTAATACTGCGTAACTATGGCTACACCTTC
CASSPILILRNYGYTF
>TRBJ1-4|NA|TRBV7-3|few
TGTGCCAGCAGCTTAATGGGGGGACGTCCTGCAACTAATGAAAAACTGTTTTTT
CASSLMGGRPATNEKLFF
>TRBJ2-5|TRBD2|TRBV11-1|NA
TGTGCCAGCGGCTTAGGGGTAGCGGGGGACGGGGGAGAGACCCAGTACTTC
CASGLGVAGDGGETQYF
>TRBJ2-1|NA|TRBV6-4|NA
TGTGCCAGAAGTTACAACTCCTGGATCAACAATGAGCAGTTCTTC
CARSYNSWINNEQFF
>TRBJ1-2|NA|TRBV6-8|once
TGTGCCAGCAGGACAGACTCAGATTATGGCTACACCTTC
CASRTDSDYGYTF
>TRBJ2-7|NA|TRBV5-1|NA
TGCGCCAGCAGCTTGGGGCCTCGACGTGGTCCCCTTTACGAGCAGTACTTC
CASSLGPRRGPLYEQYF
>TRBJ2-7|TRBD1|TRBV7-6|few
TGTGCCAGCAGCTTAAGGACAGGGGGCAACGAGCAGTACTTC
CASSLRTGGNEQYF
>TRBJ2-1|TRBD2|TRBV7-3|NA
TGTGCCAGCAGCCGAAGCGGGAGTCAGGGGAATGAGCAGTTCTTC
CASSRSGSQGNEQFF
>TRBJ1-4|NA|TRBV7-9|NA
TGTGCCAGCAGCCACGGACGGCTTCATGAAAAACTGTTTTTT
CASSHGRLHEKLFF
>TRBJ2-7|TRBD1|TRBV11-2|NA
TGTGCCAGCAGACCCGGGACAGGACTTCTGCAGTACTTC
CASRPGTGLLQYF
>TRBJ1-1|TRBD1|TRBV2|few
TGTGCCGGAGCCGAGACAGGGACCATGAACACTGAAGCTTTCTTT
CAGAETGTMNTEAFF
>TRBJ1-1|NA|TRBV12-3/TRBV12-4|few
TGTGCCAGCAATTTGGGTCTGCAGTCGAACACTGAAGCTTTCTTT
CASNLGLQSNTEAFF
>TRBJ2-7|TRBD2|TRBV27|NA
TGTGCCAGCAGTTTATTACGTACTAGCGGGGCCTACGAGCAGTACTTC
CASSLLRTSGAYEQYF
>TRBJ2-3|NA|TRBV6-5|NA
TGTGCCAGCAGTTACTCGTCACCCTTATACACAGATACGCAGTATTTT
CASSYSSPLYTDTQYF
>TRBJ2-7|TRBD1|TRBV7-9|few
TGTGCCAGCAGCCATCTTCCCGGGACAGGGGGTAACTACGAGCAGTACTTC
CASSHLPGTGGNYEQYF
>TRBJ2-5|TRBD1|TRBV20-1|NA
TGCAGTGCCCTGGACAGGGTAAACCAAGAGACCCAGTACTTC
CSALDRVNQETQYF
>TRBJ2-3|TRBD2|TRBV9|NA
TGTGCCAGCAGCGAATATAGCGGGGCTAGCACAGATACGCAGTATTTT
CASSEYSGASTDTQYF